The sequence of this TCR beta chain was determined in a study of blood T cell repertoires in COVID-19. Sequencing was performed with immunoSEQ multiplex PCR; in TCRdb, only in-frame clones are kept and a portion is missing. The sample includes some 380,000 clones, roughly 86% seen only once; the top ten take 1.3%. In terms of age and location, participants ranged from roughly 18 to 90 years and lived in fewer than 30 US areas. Cohorts were determined from participant-reported clinical history. For recovered donors of Cohort 3, there were two negative PCRs, clearance, or symptom resolution. The V segment lost 3 bases and the J segment 1 base; nucleotides outside the gene matches: 2. Per germline, CDR1 SGHRS and CDR2 YFSETQ. This CDR3 spans 14 amino acids.

Sequencing used PBMCs or T cells enriched from blood (not recorded which). The V gene is TRBV5-1, the J gene TRBJ1-1, with TRBD1 identical over 8 bases. The TCR sequence derives from a man in his thirties or forties who had recovered from COVID-19. CDR3 DNA sequence: TGCGCCAGCAGCTACAGGGGGACGAACACTGAAGCTTTCTTT. It is translated as CASSYRGTNTEAFF.